These 11 T cell receptor beta chains were all obtained from the same sample, sequenced in a study of blood T cell repertoires in COVID-19. Libraries were prepared by immunoSEQ multiplex PCR; TCRdb keeps only in-frame clonotypes and omits some of them. The sample records approximately 70,000 clones, around 93% being singletons. Sequenced input: peripheral blood. These receptors all stem from a woman aged 60-75 years with active COVID-19.

The rearrangement uses TRBV18 and TRBJ2-1; D is unresolved. The CDR3 spans 12 residues. Germline V gene data show CDR1 as KGHSH and CDR2 as LQKENI. V was shortened by 6 bases and J by 9 bases, with 12 bases between the two germline ends. CDR3 coding DNA: TGTGCCAGCTCCCCCACCGGAGCTGAGCAGTTCTTC. Protein product: CASSPTGAEQFF. Full variable domain (remainder filled in from reference TRBV18 and TRBJ2-1): NAGVMQNPRHLVRRRGQEARLRCSPMKGHSHVYWYRQLPEEGLKFMVYLQKENIIDESGMPKERFSAEFPKEGPSILRIQQVVRGDSAAYFCASSPTGAEQFFGPGTRLTVL.

The chain recombines TRBV28 with TRBJ1-2, with 7 bases matching TRBD1. The CDR3 runs to 17 residues. The ends lost 4 bases at V and 8 bases at J; junction bases unmatched: 19. Per the germline V gene, CDR1 is MDHEN and CDR2 is SYDVKM. DNA for the CDR3: TGTGCCAGCAGTTCCCAAACCGGGACAGCCCGCTTCTCGGGCTACACCTTC. Translating gives CASSSQTGTARFSGYTF.

J is TRBJ1-5 and V is TRBV7-2; a weak D match, TRBD1 (5 bases). V was shortened by 0 bases and J by 4 bases, with 10 bases between the two germline ends. Looked up from germline, CDR1 is SGHTA and CDR2 is FQGNSA. The CDR3 runs to 15 residues. The DNA of the CDR3 is TGTGCCAGCAGCTTAGCTCGGGGGGAGAATCAGCCCCAGCATTTT. As protein: CASSLARGENQPQHF.

The chain uses TRBV21-1 and TRBJ2-7; no DNA check was done on the table's D call, TRBD2. TRBV21-1 is assigned pseudogene status. CDR3 length: 13 amino acids. CDR3 loop: CATGTSGTYEQYF. The CDR3 DNA follows: TGTGCCACCGGGACTAGCGGTACCTACGAGCAGTACTTC.

The chain combines TRBV28 with TRBJ1-1; 9 bases align to TRBD1. J lost 10 bases, V lost 8 bases, and 14 bases had no gene match. This CDR3 region has 14 residues. Germline V lookup: CDR1 MDHEN, CDR2 SYDVKM. The CDR3 here is CASFTGDRVRSAFF. CDR3 sequence (DNA): TGTGCCAGCTTCACGGGGGACAGGGTTAGATCAGCTTTCTTT.

This clone has just a few counts. The chain is built from TRBV15 and TRBJ2-3; no definite D call. V was clipped by 1 base and J by 0 bases, with 11 bases between them. In germline, CDR1 is LNHNV, CDR2 YYDKDF (reference sequence). The CDR3 contains 16 residues. Here the CDR3 DNA reads TGTGCCACCAGCAGAGGTTTCTTCTCTAGCACAGATACGCAGTATTTT. This gives the protein CATSRGFFSSTDTQYF.

This chain links TRBV29-1 with TRBJ1-2; 7 bases map to TRBD1. The CDR3 consists of 10 residues. Germline values: CDR1 SQVTM, CDR2 ANQGSEA. The V segment lost 8 bases and the J segment 6 bases; nucleotides outside the gene matches: 3. CDR3 nucleotide sequence: TGCAGCTTTGGGACAGATGGCTACACCTTC. Amino acids: CSFGTDGYTF.

The chain employs TRBV28 and TRBJ2-7; TRBD1 agrees at 9 bases. Germline CDR1 is MDHEN and CDR2 is SYDVKM. J was trimmed by 4 bases and V by 2 bases; bases with no gene match: 12. The CDR3 spans 17 residues. CDR3 sequence reads: CASSLVGGQGSRYEQYF. CDR3 DNA: TGTGCCAGCAGTTTAGTGGGGGGACAGGGTAGTCGGTACGAGCAGTACTTC.

The V and J genes are TRBV5-1 and TRBJ1-5, with 7 nucleotides matching TRBD1. After removal of 3 bases from V and 2 bases from J, the junction contained 5 bases not matched to a gene. The CDR3 sequence is 15 residues long. CDR1 is SGHRS and CDR2 is YFSETQ in the germline V gene. The CDR3 sequence: CASSSTGAGNQPQHF. CDR3 sequence (DNA): TGCGCCAGCAGCTCAACAGGGGCGGGCAATCAGCCCCAGCATTTT.

The gene calls are TRBV11-2 and TRBJ2-1, with unresolved D. Germline assignment: CDR1 SGHAT and CDR2 FQNNGV. This CDR3 contains 14 residues. The V gene lost 3 bases and the J gene lost 5 bases, with 11 bases spanning the gap. CDR3 sequence: CASSFSRSDNEQFF. The CDR3 DNA sequence: TGTGCCAGCAGCTTTTCGCGGAGCGACAATGAGCAGTTCTTC.

The rearrangement joins TRBV6-8 to TRBJ2-7, with 9 positions matching TRBD1. Germline-derived CDR1 and CDR2 are MNHGY and SAAAGT. V dropped 5 bases and J dropped 7; count of bases not matched to a gene: 15. This CDR3 region has 16 residues. Here the CDR3 reads CASSKPHRRDRVEQYF. CDR3 sequence (DNA): TGTGCCAGCAGTAAACCCCACCGGAGGGACAGGGTTGAGCAGTACTTC.